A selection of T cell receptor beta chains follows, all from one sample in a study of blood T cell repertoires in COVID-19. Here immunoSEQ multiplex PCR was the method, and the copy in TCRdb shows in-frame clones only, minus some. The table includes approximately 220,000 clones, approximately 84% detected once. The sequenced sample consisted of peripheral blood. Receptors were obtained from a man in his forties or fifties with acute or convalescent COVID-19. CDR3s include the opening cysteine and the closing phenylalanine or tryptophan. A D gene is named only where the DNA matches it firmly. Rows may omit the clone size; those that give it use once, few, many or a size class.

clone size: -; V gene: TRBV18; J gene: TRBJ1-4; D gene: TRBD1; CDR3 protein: CASSPSLTGAEKLFF; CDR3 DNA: TGTGCCAGCTCACCATCATTGACAGGGGCGGAAAAACTGTTTTTT
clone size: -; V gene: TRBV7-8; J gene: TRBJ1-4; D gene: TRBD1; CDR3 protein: CASSGNRGRNEKLFF; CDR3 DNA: TGTGCCAGCAGCGGCAACAGGGGGCGGAATGAAAAACTGTTTTTT
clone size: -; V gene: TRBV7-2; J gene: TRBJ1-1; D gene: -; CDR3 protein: CASSLPQGRFTEAFF; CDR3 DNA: TGTGCCAGCAGCTTACCGCAGGGCAGGTTCACTGAAGCTTTCTTT
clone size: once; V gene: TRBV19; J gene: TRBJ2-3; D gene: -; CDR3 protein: CATRLRADTQYF; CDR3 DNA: TGTGCCACCAGGCTTAGAGCAGATACGCAGTATTTT
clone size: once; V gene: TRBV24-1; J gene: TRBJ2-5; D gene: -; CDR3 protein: CATSDPRRGTETQYF; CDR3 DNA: TGTGCCACCAGTGATCCCCGAAGGGGAACTGAGACCCAGTACTTC
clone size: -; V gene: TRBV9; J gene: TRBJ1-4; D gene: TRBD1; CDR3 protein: CASNRQGLNEKLFF; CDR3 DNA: TGTGCCAGCAACCGACAGGGGCTGAATGAAAAACTGTTTTTT
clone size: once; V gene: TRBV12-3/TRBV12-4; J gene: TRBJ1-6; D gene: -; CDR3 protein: CASSRPRSPLHF; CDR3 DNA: TGTGCCAGCAGTCGTCCCCGTTCACCCCTCCACTTT
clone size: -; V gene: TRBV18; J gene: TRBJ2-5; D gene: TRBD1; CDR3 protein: CASSPLSGQGEETQYF; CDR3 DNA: TGTGCCAGCTCACCACTGTCGGGACAGGGGGAAGAGACCCAGTACTTC
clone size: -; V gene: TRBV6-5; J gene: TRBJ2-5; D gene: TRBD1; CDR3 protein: CASSPGTAPGMTQYF; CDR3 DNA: TGTGCCAGCAGCCCCGGGACAGCTCCCGGAATGACCCAGTACTTC
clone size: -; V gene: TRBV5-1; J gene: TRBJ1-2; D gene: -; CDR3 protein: CASSPRWGGSVNYGYTF; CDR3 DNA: TGCGCCAGCAGCCCCCGGTGGGGGGGCTCTGTTAACTATGGCTACACCTTC
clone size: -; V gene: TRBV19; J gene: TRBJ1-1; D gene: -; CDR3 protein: CASSTAPRQAQNTEAFF; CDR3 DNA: TGTGCCAGTAGTACCGCACCCAGACAGGCACAGAACACTGAAGCTTTCTTT
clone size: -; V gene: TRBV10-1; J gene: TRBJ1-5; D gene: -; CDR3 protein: CASSETSNQPQHF; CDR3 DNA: TGCGCCAGCAGTGAGACATCTAATCAGCCCCAGCATTTT
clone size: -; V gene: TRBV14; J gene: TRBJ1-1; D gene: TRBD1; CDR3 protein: CASSPWTGNTEAFF; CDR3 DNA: TGTGCCAGCAGCCCCTGGACAGGGAATACTGAAGCTTTCTTT